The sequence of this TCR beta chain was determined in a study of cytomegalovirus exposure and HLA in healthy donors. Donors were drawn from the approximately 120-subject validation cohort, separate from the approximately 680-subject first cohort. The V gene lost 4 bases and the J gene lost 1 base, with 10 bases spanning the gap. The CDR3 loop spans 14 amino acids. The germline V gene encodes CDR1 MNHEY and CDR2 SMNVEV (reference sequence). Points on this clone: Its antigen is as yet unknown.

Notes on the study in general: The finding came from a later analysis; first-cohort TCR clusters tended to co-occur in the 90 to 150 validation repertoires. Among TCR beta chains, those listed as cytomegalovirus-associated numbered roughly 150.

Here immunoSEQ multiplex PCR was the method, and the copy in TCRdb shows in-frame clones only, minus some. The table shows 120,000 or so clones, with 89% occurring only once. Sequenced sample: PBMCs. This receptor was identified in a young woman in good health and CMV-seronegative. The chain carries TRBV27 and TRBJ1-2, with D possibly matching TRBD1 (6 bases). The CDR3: CASSSGGLNYGYTF. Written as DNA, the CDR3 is TGTGCCAGCAGTTCGGGGGGGCTTAACTATGGCTACACCTTC.